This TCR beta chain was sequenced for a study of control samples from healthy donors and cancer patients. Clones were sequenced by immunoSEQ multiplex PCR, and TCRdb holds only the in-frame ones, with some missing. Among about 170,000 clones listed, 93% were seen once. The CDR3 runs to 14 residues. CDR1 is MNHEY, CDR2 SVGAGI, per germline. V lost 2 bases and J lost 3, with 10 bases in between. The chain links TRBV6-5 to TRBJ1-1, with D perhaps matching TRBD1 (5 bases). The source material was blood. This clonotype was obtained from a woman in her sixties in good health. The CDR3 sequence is CASSYRQRDTEAFF. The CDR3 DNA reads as TGTGCCAGCAGTTACAGACAGAGAGACACTGAAGCTTTCTTT.